The T cell receptor beta chain described here comes from a study of PD-L1 blockade in urothelial cancer (dated by TCRdb to the late 2010s). Study-level background: Every patient began therapy in 2014 and was given atezolizumab 1,200 mg intravenously every 3 weeks. A median of about 150,000 T cells and some 90,000 unique TCRs was obtained from blood samples, and a median clonality of 0.080 was observed. About 85% of the 29 patients were males with bladder-origin urothelial cancer, and about two thirds of the roughly 30 reported a prior smoking history. The study, an exploratory multi-omic analysis, examined somatic, immune and clinical correlates of response to PD-L1 blockade with atezolizumab in urothelial cancer. Pretreatment tumor samples, along with matched peripheral blood serially collected before and after atezolizumab treatment, were subjected to TCR sequencing. Durable clinical benefit was achieved by nine patients and was not achieved by 20 patients. Patients had an ECOG performance status of 0 or 1 and had received between 0 and 3 prior chemotherapy regimens. Pretreatment blood TCR-seq was available for nearly 30 patients, at least one posttreatment blood collection was obtained for approximately 24 patients, and tumor TCR-seq was available for approximately 24 patients. In the same patients, pretreatment tumors underwent whole exome sequencing and RNA sequencing in addition to TCR sequencing. Blood samples were analyzed at two time points: 3 weeks after treatment start (second dose) and 6 weeks after treatment start. Durable clinical benefit was defined as a progression-free survival longer than 6 months, and TCR features were additionally tested against progression-free survival and overall survival. Overall study results and their limits: Improved progression-free and overall survival was associated with having pretreatment peripheral blood TCR clonality below the median. Among patients with durable benefit, tumor-associated TCR clones showed greater expansion in peripheral blood 3 weeks after treatment started (n of about 21, p = 0.022). Because the sample size was small (n ≈ 30) and many exploratory analyses were performed, the results are intended to be hypothesis-generating.

In the case of this clone: The antigen this receptor binds is unknown. No base-level quality is on record; no much larger clone is a single base apart.

According to the study, the label for this sample's time point signals: peripheral blood 6 weeks after treatment start. The cohort comprised 25 to 30 patients with locally advanced or metastatic urothelial carcinoma treated at Memorial Sloan Kettering on a trial protocol. Peripheral blood mononuclear cells were collected pretreatment and during treatment, with between 1 and 8 total time points per patient. The Qiagen DNeasy Blood extraction kit was used to purify genomic DNA from total PBMCs and from tumor samples. PBMCs were collected pretreatment and during treatment and were isolated and stored as previously described. Including cysteine and phenylalanine, the CDR3 has 13 amino acids. Here the CDR3 DNA is all that survives: 39 bases in frame from base 1. The germline ends are 13 bases apart after V is trimmed by 1 base and J by 7 bases. Reading the germline V gene (reference sequence) gives CDR1 GTSNPN and CDR2 SVGIG.

Synthetic TCR analog templates were spiked into each PCR to estimate absolute template abundance from read counts. The immunoSEQ assay used bias-controlled V and J gene primers to amplify TCRbeta CDR3 regions from genomic DNA. Rearranged TCRbeta segments were sequenced at approximately 20X coverage. As for the original processing: Sequencing errors were corrected by clustering and CDR3s were annotated against IMGT to assign V, D and J genes. Downstream analyses used only productive TCRbeta rearrangements and left out out-of-frame or stop-codon sequences. Clonality was computed as one minus Shannon entropy normalized by the log of the number of unique productive sequences. Fisher's exact test with Benjamini-Hochberg correction, using a cutoff of adjusted p below 0.01, was how clones that differed between time points or between blood and tumor were identified. TCRdb took this table from immuneACCESS and kept in-frame rearrangements with V and J called. Such tables lack part of the clones; where checked against another copy, unresolved V genes explain under half of the gap, and the rest is unexplained. V and J calls and clone size are given by that table; D and trimming were obtained from the DNA. The sample table shows about 76,000 clones, and around 93% are seen once. 0.7% to 0.9% of the sample lies in the top ten.

The material sequenced was PBMCs, taken around atezolizumab (anti-PD-L1) treatment. The sequence derives from a woman older than 75 with urothelial cancer. The chain uses TRBV30 and TRBJ1-2; a tentative D call is TRBD1 (5 bases match). The CDR3 loop reads CAWSGGGLGGYTF. The DNA sequence reads TGTGCCTGGAGTGGGGGGGGTCTCGGTGGCTACACCTTC.